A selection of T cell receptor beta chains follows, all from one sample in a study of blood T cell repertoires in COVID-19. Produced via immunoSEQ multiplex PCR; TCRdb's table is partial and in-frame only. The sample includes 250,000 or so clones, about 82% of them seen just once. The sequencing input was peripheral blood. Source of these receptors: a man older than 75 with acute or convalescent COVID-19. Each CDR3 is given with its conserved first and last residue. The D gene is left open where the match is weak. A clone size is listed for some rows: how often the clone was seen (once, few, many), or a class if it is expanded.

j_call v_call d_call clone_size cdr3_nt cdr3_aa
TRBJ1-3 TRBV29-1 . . TGCAGCGTTGTTACTGGAAACACCATATATTTT CSVVTGNTIYF
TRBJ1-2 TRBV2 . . TGTGCCCGGGCCAACGGGGGGGCAGCAAACTATGGCTACACCTTC CARANGGAANYGYTF
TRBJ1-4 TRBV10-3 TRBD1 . TGTGCCACCAGACAGGGTGAGAATGAAAAACTGTTTTTT CATRQGENEKLFF
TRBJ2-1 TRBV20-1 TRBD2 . TGCAGTGCTAGTAGCCGGGAGGCTAGCGGGTACAATGAGCAGTTCTTC CSASSREASGYNEQFF
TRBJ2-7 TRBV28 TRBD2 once TGTGCCAGCAGTCGGGGGGGGACTAGCGGGGTAGAGCAGTACTTC CASSRGGTSGVEQYF
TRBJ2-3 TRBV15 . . TGTGCCACCAGCAGAGATGTGTCGGGGACAGATACGCAGTATTTT CATSRDVSGTDTQYF
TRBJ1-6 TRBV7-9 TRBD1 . TGTGCCAGCGGTTGGACAGGGGGCCCTAATTCACCCCTCCACTTT CASGWTGGPNSPLHF
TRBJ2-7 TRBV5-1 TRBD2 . TGCGCCAGCAGCCTCCAGGTCGGGGGGGCAGGCTACGAGCAGTACTTC CASSLQVGGAGYEQYF
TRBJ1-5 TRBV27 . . TGTGCCAGCAGTTTAGGCCAGGGGAGCAATCAGCCCCAGCATTTT CASSLGQGSNQPQHF
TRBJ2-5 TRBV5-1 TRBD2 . TGCGCCAGCAGCTTGTCTAGCGGGAGTGTCGAGACCCAGTACTTC CASSLSSGSVETQYF